This TCR beta chain stems from a study of cytomegalovirus exposure and HLA in healthy donors. In the study overall: Of a few hundred genotyped donors, approximately 84% clustered with self-reported Caucasian donors. Whole-study findings and limits: Later analysis placed DRB1 highest and HLA-C lowest in TCR association rates, which differed by HLA locus. Sequences of the TCR beta chain were said to predict the HLA-A and HLA-B alleles of most subjects accurately.

The PCR used 60 Vbeta and 13 Jbeta primers. TCRdb's table, derived via immunoSEQ multiplex PCR, lists solely in-frame clones and lacks some. The data contain approximately 100,000 clones, less than 70% of them singletons. The study sampled nominally healthy donors, though unrecorded immune exposures were likely. V was clipped by 6 bases and J by 1 base, with 12 bases between them. CDR3 size: 14 residues. CDR1 SGHRS and CDR2 YFSETQ come from the germline V gene. This clone was counted only a few times. The antigen is unknown. Sequencing used PBMCs. This receptor was taken from a female donor in good health and CMV-seronegative. The chain recombines TRBV5-1 with TRBJ2-3, with a tentative D call TRBD2 (6 bases). CDR3 in amino acids: CASKSRRGTDTQYF. The CDR3 DNA sequence: TGCGCCAGCAAGTCCCGGAGGGGCACAGATACGCAGTATTTT.